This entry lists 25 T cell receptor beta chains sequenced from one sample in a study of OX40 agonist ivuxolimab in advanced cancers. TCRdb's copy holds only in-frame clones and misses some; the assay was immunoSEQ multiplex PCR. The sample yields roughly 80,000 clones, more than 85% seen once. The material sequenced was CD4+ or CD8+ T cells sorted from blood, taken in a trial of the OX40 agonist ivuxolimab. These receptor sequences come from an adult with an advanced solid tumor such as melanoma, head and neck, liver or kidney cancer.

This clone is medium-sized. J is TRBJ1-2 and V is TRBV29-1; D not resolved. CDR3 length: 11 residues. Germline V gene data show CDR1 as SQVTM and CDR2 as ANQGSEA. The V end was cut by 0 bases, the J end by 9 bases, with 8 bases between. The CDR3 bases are TGCAGCGTTGAAGATAACGGTCGCTACACCTTC. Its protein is CSVEDNGRYTF.

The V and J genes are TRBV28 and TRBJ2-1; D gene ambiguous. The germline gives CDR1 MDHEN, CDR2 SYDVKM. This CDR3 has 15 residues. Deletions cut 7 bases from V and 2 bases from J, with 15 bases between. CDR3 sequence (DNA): TGTGCCAGCATCCCCACGGACGGAGCCTACAATGAGCAGTTCTTC. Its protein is CASIPTDGAYNEQFF.

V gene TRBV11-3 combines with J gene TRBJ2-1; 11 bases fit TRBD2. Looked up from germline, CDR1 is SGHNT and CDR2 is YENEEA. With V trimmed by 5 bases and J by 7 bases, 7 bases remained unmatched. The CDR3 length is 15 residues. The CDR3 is CASSPGLAGINEQFF. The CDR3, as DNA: TGTGCCAGCAGCCCTGGACTAGCGGGCATAAATGAGCAGTTCTTC.

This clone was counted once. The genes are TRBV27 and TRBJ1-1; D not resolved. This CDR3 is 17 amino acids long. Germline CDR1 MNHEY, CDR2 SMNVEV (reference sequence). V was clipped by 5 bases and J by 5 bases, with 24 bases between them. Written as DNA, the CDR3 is TGTGCCAGCAGTCGGCGGGATCTAGCCCATCAATGGACTGAAGCTTTCTTT. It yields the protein CASSRRDLAHQWTEAFF.

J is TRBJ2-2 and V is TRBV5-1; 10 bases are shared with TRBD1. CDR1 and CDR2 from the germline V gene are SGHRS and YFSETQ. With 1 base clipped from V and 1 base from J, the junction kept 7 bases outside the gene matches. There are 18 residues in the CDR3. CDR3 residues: CASSLKSRDRGNTGELFF. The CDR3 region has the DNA TGCGCCAGCAGCTTGAAGAGCCGGGACAGGGGGAACACCGGGGAGCTGTTTTTT.

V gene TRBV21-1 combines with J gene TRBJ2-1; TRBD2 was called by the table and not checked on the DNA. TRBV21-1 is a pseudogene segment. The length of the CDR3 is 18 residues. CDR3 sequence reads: CASSKAGLAGGLTHEQFF. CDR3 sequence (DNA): TGTGCCAGCAGCAAAGCGGGGCTAGCGGGTGGTTTAACCCATGAGCAGTTCTTC.

Written as DNA, the CDR3 is TGTGCCAGCAGTTTCGGGGTCTGGAATTCACCCCTCCACTTT. Translating it yields CASSFGVWNSPLHF. This sequence joins TRBV28 and TRBJ1-6, with D uncertain. Deletions cut 3 bases from V and 7 bases from J, with 10 bases between. The V gene's germline CDR1 is MDHEN and CDR2 SYDVKM. The CDR3 is 14 residues long.

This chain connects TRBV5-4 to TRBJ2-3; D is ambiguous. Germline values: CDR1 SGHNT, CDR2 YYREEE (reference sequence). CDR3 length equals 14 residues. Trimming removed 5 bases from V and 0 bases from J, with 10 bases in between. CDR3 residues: CASSTTPSTDTQYF. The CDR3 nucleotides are TGTGCCAGCAGTACGACACCAAGCACAGATACGCAGTATTTT.

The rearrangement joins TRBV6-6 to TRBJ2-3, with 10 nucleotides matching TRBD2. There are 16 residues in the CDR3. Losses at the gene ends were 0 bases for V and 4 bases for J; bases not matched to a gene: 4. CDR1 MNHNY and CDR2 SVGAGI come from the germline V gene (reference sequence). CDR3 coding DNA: TGTGCCAGCAGTTACTCGAGCGGGAGGGTGTCAGATACGCAGTATTTT. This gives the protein CASSYSSGRVSDTQYF.

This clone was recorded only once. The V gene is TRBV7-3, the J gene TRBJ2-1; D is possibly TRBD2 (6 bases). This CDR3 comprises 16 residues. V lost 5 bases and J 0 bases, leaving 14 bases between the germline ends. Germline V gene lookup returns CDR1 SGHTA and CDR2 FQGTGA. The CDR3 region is CASSQNSGSSYNEQFF. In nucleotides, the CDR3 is TGTGCCAGCAGCCAGAATAGCGGAAGCTCCTACAATGAGCAGTTCTTC.

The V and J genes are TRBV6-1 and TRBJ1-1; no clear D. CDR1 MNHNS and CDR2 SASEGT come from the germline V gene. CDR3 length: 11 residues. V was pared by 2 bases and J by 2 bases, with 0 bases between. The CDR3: CASSENTEAFF. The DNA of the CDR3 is TGTGCCAGCAGTGAAAACACTGAAGCTTTCTTT.

The CDR3 here is CASSHQREETQYF. The CDR3 DNA reads as TGCGCCAGCAGCCACCAGCGGGAAGAGACCCAGTACTTC. This chain connects TRBV5-1 to TRBJ2-5; D might be TRBD2 (6 bases). The CDR3 totals 13 residues. Germline V lookup: CDR1 SGHRS, CDR2 YFSETQ. Between the trimmed V and J ends, which lost 4 bases and 3 bases, there was a span of 10 bases.

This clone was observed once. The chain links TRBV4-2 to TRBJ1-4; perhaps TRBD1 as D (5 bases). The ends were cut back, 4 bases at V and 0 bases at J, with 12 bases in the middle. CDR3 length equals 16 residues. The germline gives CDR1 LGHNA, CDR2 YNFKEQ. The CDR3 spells CASSLDTPATNEKLFF. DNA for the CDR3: TGTGCCAGCAGCCTGGACACCCCTGCAACTAATGAAAAACTGTTTTTT.

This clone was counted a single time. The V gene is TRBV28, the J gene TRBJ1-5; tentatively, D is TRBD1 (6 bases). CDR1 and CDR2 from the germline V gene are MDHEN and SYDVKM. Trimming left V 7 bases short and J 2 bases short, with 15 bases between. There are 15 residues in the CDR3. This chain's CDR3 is CASTDSPLGNQPQHF. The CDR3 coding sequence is TGTGCCAGCACGGACAGCCCCCTCGGCAATCAGCCCCAGCATTTT.

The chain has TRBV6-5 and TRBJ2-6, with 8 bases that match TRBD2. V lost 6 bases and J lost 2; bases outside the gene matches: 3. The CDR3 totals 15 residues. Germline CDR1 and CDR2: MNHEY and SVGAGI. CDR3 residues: CASRSGGAGANVLTF. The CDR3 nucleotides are TGTGCCAGCAGATCGGGGGGGGCTGGGGCCAACGTCCTGACTTTC.

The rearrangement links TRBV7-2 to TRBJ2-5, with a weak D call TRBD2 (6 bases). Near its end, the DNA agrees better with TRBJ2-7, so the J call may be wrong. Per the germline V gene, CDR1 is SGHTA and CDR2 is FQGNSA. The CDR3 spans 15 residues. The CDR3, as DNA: TGTGCCAGCAGCTTAGGGACTATAAATACCTACGAGCAGTACTTC. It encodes CASSLGTINTYEQYF.

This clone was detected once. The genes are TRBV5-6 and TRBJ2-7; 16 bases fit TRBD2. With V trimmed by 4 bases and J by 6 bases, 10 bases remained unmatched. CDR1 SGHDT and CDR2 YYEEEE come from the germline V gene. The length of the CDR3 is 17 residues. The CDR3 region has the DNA TGTGCCAGCAGCCGGGGACTAGCGGGAGGGTCCGCTCGCGAGCAGTACTTC. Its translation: CASSRGLAGGSAREQYF.

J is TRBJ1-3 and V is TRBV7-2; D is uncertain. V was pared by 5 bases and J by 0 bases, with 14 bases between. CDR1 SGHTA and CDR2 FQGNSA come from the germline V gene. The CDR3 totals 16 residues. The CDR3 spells CASSPWAVGSGNTIYF. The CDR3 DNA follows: TGTGCCAGCAGCCCTTGGGCGGTGGGCTCTGGAAACACCATATATTTT.

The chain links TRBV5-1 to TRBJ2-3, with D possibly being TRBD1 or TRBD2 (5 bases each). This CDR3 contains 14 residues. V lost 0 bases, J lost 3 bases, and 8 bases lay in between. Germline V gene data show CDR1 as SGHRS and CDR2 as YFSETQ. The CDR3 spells CASSLARETDTQYF. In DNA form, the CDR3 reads TGCGCCAGCAGCTTGGCCAGGGAGACAGATACGCAGTATTTT.

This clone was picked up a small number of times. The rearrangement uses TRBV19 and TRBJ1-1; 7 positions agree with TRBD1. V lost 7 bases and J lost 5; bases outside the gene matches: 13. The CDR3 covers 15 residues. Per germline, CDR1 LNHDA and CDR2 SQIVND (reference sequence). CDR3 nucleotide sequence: TGTGCCAGTACCCTCTCGACAGGGAGGAGGACTGAAGCTTTCTTT. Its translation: CASTLSTGRRTEAFF.

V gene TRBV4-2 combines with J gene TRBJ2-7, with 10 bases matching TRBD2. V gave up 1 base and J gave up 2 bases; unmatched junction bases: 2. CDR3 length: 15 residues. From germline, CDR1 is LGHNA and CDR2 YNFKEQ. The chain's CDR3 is CASSQVLAGAYEQYF. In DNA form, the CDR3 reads TGTGCCAGCAGCCAAGTCCTAGCGGGGGCCTACGAGCAGTACTTC.

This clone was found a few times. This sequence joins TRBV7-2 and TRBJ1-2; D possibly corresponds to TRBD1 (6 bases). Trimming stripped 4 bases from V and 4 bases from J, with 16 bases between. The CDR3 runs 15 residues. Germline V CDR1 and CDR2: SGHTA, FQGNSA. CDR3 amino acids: CASSSEGGKGYGYTF. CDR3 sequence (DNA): TGTGCCAGCAGCTCCGAGGGGGGCAAGGGCTATGGCTACACCTTC. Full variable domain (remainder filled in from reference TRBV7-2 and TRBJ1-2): GAGVSQSPSNKVTEKGKDVELRCDPISGHTALYWYRQSLGQGLEFLIYFQGNSAPDKSGLPSDRFSAERTGGSVSTLTIQRTQQEDSAVYLCASSSEGGKGYGYTFGSGTRLTVV.

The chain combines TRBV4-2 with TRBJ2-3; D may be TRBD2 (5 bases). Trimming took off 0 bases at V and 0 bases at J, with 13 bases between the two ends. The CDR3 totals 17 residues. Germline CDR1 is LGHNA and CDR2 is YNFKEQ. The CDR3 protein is CASSQDALAPSTDTQYF. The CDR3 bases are TGTGCCAGCAGCCAAGATGCCCTAGCTCCGAGCACAGATACGCAGTATTTT.

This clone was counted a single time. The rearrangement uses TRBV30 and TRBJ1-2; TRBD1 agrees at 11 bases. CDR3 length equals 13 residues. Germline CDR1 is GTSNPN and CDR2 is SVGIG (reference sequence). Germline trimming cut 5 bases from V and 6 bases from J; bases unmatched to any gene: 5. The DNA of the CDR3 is TGTGCCTGGCCGGGGACAGGGGGGGATGGCTACACCTTC. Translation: CAWPGTGGDGYTF.

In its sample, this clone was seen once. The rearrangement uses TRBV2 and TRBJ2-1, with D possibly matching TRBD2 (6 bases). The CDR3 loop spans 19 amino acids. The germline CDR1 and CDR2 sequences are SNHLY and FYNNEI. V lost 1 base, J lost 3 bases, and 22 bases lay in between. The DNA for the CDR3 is TGTGCCAGCAGTGAAGGGGCCGCTACAAGGGGAGGATTCTACAATGAGCAGTTCTTC. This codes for CASSEGAATRGGFYNEQFF.